This T cell receptor beta chain was retrieved from a study of OX40 agonist ivuxolimab in advanced cancers. Notes on the study in general: Among some nonresponders, normalized T-cell clonal expansion was also low. CD8+ T cells showed, on average, more clonal expansion than CD4+ cells.

CDR3 length: 15 residues. V shed 0 bases and J shed 7 bases, with 13 bases lying between them. Germline assignment: CDR1 SGDLS and CDR2 YYNGEE. TCRdb's copy holds only in-frame clones and misses some; the assay was immunoSEQ multiplex PCR. This table holds about 60,000 clones, 85% to 90% found once. Comment on this clone: Its specificity is not known.

The TCR was taken from an adult with an advanced solid tumor such as melanoma, head and neck, liver or kidney cancer. Material: CD4+ or CD8+ T cells sorted from blood, obtained in a trial of the OX40 agonist ivuxolimab. The chain couples TRBV9 to TRBJ2-2; D is possibly TRBD1 or TRBD2 (5 bases each). CDR3 coding DNA: TGTGCCAGCAGCGTAGTGGGGGTGAGCGGCGGGGAGCTGTTTTTT. This gives the protein CASSVVGVSGGELFF.